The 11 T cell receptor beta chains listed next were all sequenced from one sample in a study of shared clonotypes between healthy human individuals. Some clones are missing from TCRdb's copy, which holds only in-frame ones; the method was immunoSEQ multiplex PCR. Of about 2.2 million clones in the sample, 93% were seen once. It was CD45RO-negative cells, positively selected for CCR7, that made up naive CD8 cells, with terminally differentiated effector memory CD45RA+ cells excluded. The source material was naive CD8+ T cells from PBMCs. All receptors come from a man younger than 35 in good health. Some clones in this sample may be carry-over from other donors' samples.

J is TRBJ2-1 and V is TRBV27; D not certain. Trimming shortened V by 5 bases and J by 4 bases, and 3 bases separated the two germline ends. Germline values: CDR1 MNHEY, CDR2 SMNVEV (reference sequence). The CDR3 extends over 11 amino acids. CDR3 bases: TGTGCCAGCAGTGAATACAATGAGCAGTTCTTC. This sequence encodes CASSEYNEQFF.

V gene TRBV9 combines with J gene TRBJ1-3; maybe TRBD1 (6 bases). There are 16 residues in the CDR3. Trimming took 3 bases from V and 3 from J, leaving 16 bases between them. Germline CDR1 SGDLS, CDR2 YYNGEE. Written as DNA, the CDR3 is TGTGCCAGCAGCGCGGGTGGCAGGGACATTGGAAACACCATATATTTT. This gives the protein CASSAGGRDIGNTIYF.

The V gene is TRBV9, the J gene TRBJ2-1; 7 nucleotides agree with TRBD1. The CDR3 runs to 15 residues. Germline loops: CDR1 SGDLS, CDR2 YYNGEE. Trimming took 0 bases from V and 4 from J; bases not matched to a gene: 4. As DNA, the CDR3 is TGTGCCAGCAGCGTAGTCGGGACAGTATACAATGAGCAGTTCTTC. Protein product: CASSVVGTVYNEQFF.

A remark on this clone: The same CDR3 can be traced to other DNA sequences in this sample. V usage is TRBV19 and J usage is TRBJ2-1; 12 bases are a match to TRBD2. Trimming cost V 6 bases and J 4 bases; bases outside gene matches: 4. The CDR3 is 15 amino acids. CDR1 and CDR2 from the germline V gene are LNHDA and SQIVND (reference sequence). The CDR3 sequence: CASSLAGGPYNEQFF. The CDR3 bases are TGTGCCAGTAGCCTAGCGGGAGGGCCGTACAATGAGCAGTTCTTC.

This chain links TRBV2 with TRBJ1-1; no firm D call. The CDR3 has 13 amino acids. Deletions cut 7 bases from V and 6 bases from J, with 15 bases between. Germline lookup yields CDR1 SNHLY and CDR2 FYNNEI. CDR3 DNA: TGTGCCAGCATCCCCGGGCCCCGAGCTGAAGCTTTCTTT. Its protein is CASIPGPRAEAFF.

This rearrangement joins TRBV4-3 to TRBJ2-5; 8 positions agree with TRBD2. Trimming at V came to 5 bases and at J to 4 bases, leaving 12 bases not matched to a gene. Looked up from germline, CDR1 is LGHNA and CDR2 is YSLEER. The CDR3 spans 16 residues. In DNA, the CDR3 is TGCGCCAGCAGCGGTCGGGAGGGCCAAGATCGAGAGACCCAGTACTTC. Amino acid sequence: CASSGREGQDRETQYF.

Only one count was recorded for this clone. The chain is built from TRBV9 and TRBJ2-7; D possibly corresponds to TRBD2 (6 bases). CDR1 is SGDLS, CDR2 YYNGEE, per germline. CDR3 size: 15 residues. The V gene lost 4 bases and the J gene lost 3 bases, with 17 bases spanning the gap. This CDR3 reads CASSSLGTGGYEQYF. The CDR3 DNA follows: TGTGCCAGCAGCTCCCTCGGGACTGGGGGCTACGAGCAGTACTTC.

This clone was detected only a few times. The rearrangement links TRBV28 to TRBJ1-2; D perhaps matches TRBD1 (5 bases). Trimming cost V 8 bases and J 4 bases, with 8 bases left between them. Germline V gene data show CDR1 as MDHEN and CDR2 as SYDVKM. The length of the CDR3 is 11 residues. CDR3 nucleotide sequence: TGTGCCAGCGGGGCCGGCTATGGCTACACCTTC. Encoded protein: CASGAGYGYTF.

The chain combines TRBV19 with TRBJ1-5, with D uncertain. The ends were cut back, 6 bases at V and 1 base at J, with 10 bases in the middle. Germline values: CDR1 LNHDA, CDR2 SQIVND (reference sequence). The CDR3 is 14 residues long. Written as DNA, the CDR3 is TGTGCCAGTAGATTTTGGGAGAGCAATCAGCCCCAGCATTTT. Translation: CASRFWESNQPQHF.

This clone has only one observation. CDR3 in amino acids: CASSPMDRGAETQYF. The DNA of the CDR3 is TGCGCCAGCAGCCCGATGGACAGGGGAGCGGAGACCCAGTACTTC. The gene calls are TRBV5-1 and TRBJ2-5; TRBD1 aligns across 9 bases. Germline CDR1 and CDR2: SGHRS and YFSETQ. The CDR3 covers 15 residues. The ends lost 4 bases at V and 5 bases at J; junction bases unmatched: 9.

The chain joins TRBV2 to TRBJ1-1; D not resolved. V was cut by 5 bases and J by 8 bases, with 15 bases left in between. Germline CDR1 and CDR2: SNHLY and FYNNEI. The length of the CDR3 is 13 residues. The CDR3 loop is CASSPVSSYEAFF. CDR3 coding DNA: TGTGCCAGCAGTCCCGTATCTTCATACGAAGCTTTCTTT.